This T cell receptor beta chain comes out of a study of shared clonotypes between healthy human individuals. General study points: Sorted-subset samples were not fully sequenced, rarefaction indicated. Deeper or shallower sequencing was expected to change how clonotypes are shared among donors.

Comment on this clone: Its target is unknown.

In germline, CDR1 is SNHLY, CDR2 FYNNEI. This CDR3 is 15 amino acids long. V was pared by 7 bases and J by 4 bases, with 10 bases of the junction left unmatched. TCRdb's copy holds only in-frame clones and misses some; the assay was immunoSEQ multiplex PCR. This sample yields about 1.1 million clones, of which roughly 77% are seen a single time; about 0.89% belongs to the top ten. The investigators split CD4+ cells into a CD45RA+ naive subset and a CD45RA-negative memory subset. This TCR was sampled from a young man in good health. Some clones in this sample may be carry-over from other donors' samples. V gene TRBV2 combines with J gene TRBJ2-5; 9 nucleotides agree with TRBD2. The specimen was memory CD4+ T cells from PBMCs. Specified subset: CD45RA-negative fraction. The DNA of the CDR3 is TGTGCCAGCAAGGAGAGAGCGGGAGGTGGAGAGACCCAGTACTTC. As protein: CASKERAGGGETQYF.